This passage covers 7 T cell receptor beta chains from one sample sequenced in a study of T cell repertoires and HLA-DP antigens. The antigens these receptors bind are not known. TCRdb's copy holds only in-frame clones and misses some; the assay was immunoSEQ multiplex PCR. The sample yields some 120,000 clones, approximately 92% seen once. Sequenced sample: CD4+ T cells from PBMCs. These receptors came from a woman younger than 35 in good health and CMV-seronegative.

This sequence joins TRBV5-1 and TRBJ1-6; weak D call: TRBD1 (5 bases). The V and J ends lost 0 bases and 6 bases respectively, with 10 bases between them. Germline V CDR1 and CDR2: SGHRS, YFSETQ. The CDR3 consists of 15 residues. Here the CDR3 reads CASSLARDPNSPLHF. DNA for the CDR3: TGCGCCAGCAGCTTGGCACGGGACCCTAATTCACCCCTCCACTTT.

The J gene is TRBJ2-7, the V gene TRBV27; 9 bases map to TRBD1. Germline V CDR1 and CDR2: MNHEY, SMNVEV (reference sequence). This CDR3 has 15 amino acids. V was clipped by 5 bases and J by 2 bases; unmatched bases: 7. CDR3 region: CASSSRDRVAYEQYF. The CDR3 DNA sequence: TGTGCCAGCAGTAGCCGGGACAGGGTGGCCTACGAGCAGTACTTC.

The chain combines TRBV2 with TRBJ1-1; no firm D call. Deletions cut 0 bases from V and 4 bases from J, with 12 bases between. This CDR3 is built from 15 residues. CDR1 and CDR2 (germline): SNHLY, FYNNEI. The CDR3 spells CASSEAEGVSTEAFF. The CDR3, as DNA: TGTGCCAGCAGTGAAGCGGAGGGCGTGAGCACTGAAGCTTTCTTT.

V gene TRBV7-9 combines with J gene TRBJ1-2; D is unresolved. This CDR3 is built from 14 residues. The germline CDR1 and CDR2 sequences are SEHNR and FQNEAQ (reference sequence). V dropped 5 bases and J dropped 4 bases, with 14 bases sitting between them. The CDR3 protein is CASSPKDVFYGYTF. The CDR3 DNA sequence: TGTGCCAGCAGCCCTAAGGACGTGTTCTATGGCTACACCTTC.

The V and J genes are TRBV5-8 and TRBJ1-2, with TRBD1 matching over 7 bases. CDR3 size: 13 residues. Germline CDR1 reads SGHTS; CDR2 reads YDEGEE. Trimming cost V 7 bases and J 4 bases; bases outside gene matches: 7. DNA of the CDR3: TGTGCCAGCCAAGCGGGACAGTTCTATGGCTACACCTTC. As protein: CASQAGQFYGYTF. Full variable domain (remainder filled in from reference TRBV5-8 and TRBJ1-2): EAGVTQSPTHLIKTRGQQATLRCSPISGHTSVYWYQQALGLGLQFLLWYDEGEERNRGNFPPRFSGRQFPNYSSELNVNALELEDSALYLCASQAGQFYGYTFGSGTRLTVV.

J is TRBJ2-7 and V is TRBV6-5; D perhaps matches TRBD1 (5 bases). Trimming cost V 6 bases and J 4 bases, with 13 bases left between them. Germline CDR1 is MNHEY and CDR2 is SVGAGI. The CDR3 has 13 residues. The CDR3 loop is CASSPGIQYEQYV. DNA for the CDR3: TGTGCCAGCAGCCCAGGGATTCAGTACGAGCAGTACGTC.

V gene TRBV25-1 combines with J gene TRBJ1-2, with D possibly matching TRBD1 (5 bases). Looked up from germline, CDR1 is MGHDK and CDR2 is SYGVNS. Trimming left V 8 bases short and J 6 bases short, with 10 bases between. This CDR3 contains 11 residues. CDR3 sequence reads: CASGGRHGYTF. As DNA, the CDR3 is TGTGCCAGCGGGGGACGGCATGGCTACACCTTC.